The present TCR beta chain was sequenced within a study of T cell responses to AZD1222 COVID-19 vaccine. Study observations and caveats: Spike-specific TCR breadth and depth rose after two AZD1222 doses.

Turning to this clone: Its antigen is undetermined.

Sequenced by immunoSEQ multiplex PCR; TCRdb stores in-frame clones only, minus some. The data contain 120,000 to 150,000 clones, almost 90% of them singletons. Doses given second, at about 4 or about 12 weeks, were pooled. This specimen was peripheral blood, taken 28 days after the second AZD1222 dose. The sequence derives from an adult who received the AZD1222 COVID-19 vaccine.

CDR3: CASSESWGTYNEQFF. The CDR3 DNA reads TGCGCCAGCAGTGAGTCTTGGGGGACCTACAATGAGCAGTTCTTC. The chain recombines TRBV10-2 with TRBJ2-1; either TRBD1 or TRBD2 may fit D (5 bases each). The CDR3 has 15 amino acids. Germline V gives CDR1 WSHSY, CDR2 SAAADI. Deletions cut 0 bases from V and 2 bases from J, with 8 bases between.